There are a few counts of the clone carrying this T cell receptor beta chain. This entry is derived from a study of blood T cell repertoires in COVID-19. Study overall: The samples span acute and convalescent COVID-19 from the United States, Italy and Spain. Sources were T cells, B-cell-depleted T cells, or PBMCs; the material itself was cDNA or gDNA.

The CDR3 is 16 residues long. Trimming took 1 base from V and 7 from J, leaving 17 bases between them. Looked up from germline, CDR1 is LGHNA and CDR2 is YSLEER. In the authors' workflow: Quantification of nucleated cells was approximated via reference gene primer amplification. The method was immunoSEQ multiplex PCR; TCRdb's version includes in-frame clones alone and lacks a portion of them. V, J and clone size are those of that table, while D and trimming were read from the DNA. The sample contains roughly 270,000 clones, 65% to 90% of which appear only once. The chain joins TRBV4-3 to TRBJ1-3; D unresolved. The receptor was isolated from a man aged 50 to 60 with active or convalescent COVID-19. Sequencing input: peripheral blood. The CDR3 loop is CASSQGSTSARNTIYF. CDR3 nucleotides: TGCGCCAGCAGCCAAGGGTCCACCTCCGCGAGGAACACCATATATTTT.